This is a list of T cell receptor beta chains from one sample in a study of radiation and T cells in renal cell carcinoma. Profiling relied on immunoSEQ multiplex PCR, and the TCRdb table lists in-frame clones only, not all of them. The sample lists tens of thousands of clones; about 79% were seen once. Sequencing used blood, obtained from a patient whose treatment included radiotherapy and nephrectomy. The receptors come from a man aged 55-75 years with renal cell carcinoma. Both conserved end residues are part of each CDR3. The order of the fields is V gene, clone size, J gene, D gene, CDR3 DNA, CDR3 protein. A D gene is named only where the DNA matches it firmly. Clone size, where shown, is once, few, many, or a class for clones that have expanded.

TRBV29-1	.	TRBJ2-7	.	TGCAGCGCCACCCCCTTGGGGTTCCCCTACGAGCAGTACTTC	CSATPLGFPYEQYF
TRBV2	.	TRBJ1-3	TRBD1	TGTGCCAGCAGTGAACGGACAGGGGGCTCTGGAAACACCATATATTTT	CASSERTGGSGNTIYF
TRBV6-5	.	TRBJ2-2	TRBD2	TGTGCCAGCAGTTACTCCAGCGGGAGGGCCGGGGAGCTGTTTTTT	CASSYSSGRAGELFF
TRBV19	.	TRBJ2-2	.	TGTGCCAGTAGCGTTAAAGTGTCCGGGGAGCTGTTTTTT	CASSVKVSGELFF
TRBV19	.	TRBJ2-7	.	TGTGCCAGTAGTATAGGGTACGAGCAGTACTTC	CASSIGYEQYF
TRBV7-4	.	TRBJ2-2	TRBD1	TGTGCCAGCAGCTTACTCAAACACAGGGGGCGACGAGCGGGGAACACCGGGGAGCTGTTTTTT	CASSLLKHRGRRAGNTGELFF
TRBV27	.	TRBJ2-5	.	TGTGCCAGCAGTTTAAGCGCTGGGTTCGAGACCCAGTACTTC	CASSLSAGFETQYF
TRBV2	few	TRBJ2-7	TRBD2	TGTGCCAGCACGGGGGGAATTCGGGGCCAGTACTTC	CASTGGIRGQYF
TRBV27	once	TRBJ2-3	TRBD2	TGTGCCAGCAGACTCGGAGTGAGGCTAGCGGGAGGTCAAGATACGCAGTATTTT	CASRLGVRLAGGQDTQYF
TRBV7-2	once	TRBJ2-4	TRBD2	TGTGCCAGCAGCTTGTTGCGGACTAGCGGGCAGTACTTC	CASSLLRTSGQYF
TRBV14	.	TRBJ1-4	TRBD1	TGTGCCAGCAGCCAAGATTCTTGGACAGGGCTCGGCGAAAAACTGTTTTTT	CASSQDSWTGLGEKLFF
TRBV5-4	.	TRBJ2-7	TRBD2	TGTGCCAGCACCTTGCCTGGCGGGAGGGGCGAGCAGTACTTC	CASTLPGGRGEQYF
TRBV27	.	TRBJ2-7	TRBD1	TGTGCCAGCAGTGGAGTGCAGGGGGCGCCCGAGCAGTACTTC	CASSGVQGAPEQYF
TRBV21-1	.	TRBJ2-1	.	TGTGCCAGCAGCACCGGGACAGATTTTTGGAATGAGCAGTTCTTC	CASSTGTDFWNEQFF
TRBV5-1	.	TRBJ2-7	TRBD2	TGCGCCAGCAGCTTGACTAGCGGGAGGAGCTACGAGCAGTACTTC	CASSLTSGRSYEQYF
TRBV30	.	TRBJ2-7	.	TGTGCCTGTTTCATCGGGAGACAGGTCTTC	CACFIGRQVF
TRBV10-2	few	TRBJ1-1	.	TGCGCCAGCAGTGGACAGAAGAACACTGAAGCTTTCTTT	CASSGQKNTEAFF
TRBV4-3	.	TRBJ2-3	.	TGCGCCAGCAGCCAGTACCTAGGCGGCGATTCTAGCACAGATACGCAGTATTTT	CASSQYLGGDSSTDTQYF
TRBV7-8	.	TRBJ2-5	.	TGTGCCAGCAGCCCTACAGGGCTAGCCGGGGCCCAGTACTTC	CASSPTGLAGAQYF
TRBV19	.	TRBJ2-4	TRBD1	TGTGCCAGTAACCCTCGGTGGGGACAGGCGACTATAGAAAACATTCAGTACTTC	CASNPRWGQATIENIQYF
TRBV10-3	.	TRBJ1-2	.	TGTGCCATCAGTGAGTCCTCCCGGGACGGAGGGGGCTACACCTTC	CAISESSRDGGGYTF
TRBV7-2	.	TRBJ1-2	.	TGTGCCAGCAGCTTAGAGGGGCTGTATGGCTACACCTTC	CASSLEGLYGYTF
TRBV7-2	.	TRBJ1-1	.	TGTGCCAGCAGCTTAAACCCGGGACCCGCGATAGAAGCTTTCTTT	CASSLNPGPAIEAFF
TRBV20-1	.	TRBJ1-1	.	TGCAGTGCTTGGTGGAACACTGAAGCTTTCTTT	CSAWWNTEAFF
TRBV6-5	.	TRBJ1-5	.	TGTGCCAGCAGTTACCGGGGGAACAATCAGCCCCAGCATTTT	CASSYRGNNQPQHF
TRBV5-1	.	TRBJ2-1	.	TGCGCCAGCAGCTCCCGATTTGATGAGCAGTTCTTC	CASSSRFDEQFF
TRBV4-1	once	TRBJ2-3	TRBD2	TGCGCCAGCAGCCCGTTCCGCGGGGGGAGCACAGATACGCAGTATTTT	CASSPFRGGSTDTQYF
TRBV29-1	.	TRBJ2-7	TRBD1	TGCAGCGTAGCACCGGGACAGTCTTACGAGCAGTACTTC	CSVAPGQSYEQYF
TRBV7-9	few	TRBJ2-1	.	TGTGCCAGCAGCGAAGTACTAGCAGGTTGGAGTGAGCAGTTCTTC	CASSEVLAGWSEQFF
TRBV6-5	.	TRBJ2-7	.	TGTGCCAGCCGGAGCAGGCTGAGCTCCTACGAGCAGTACTTC	CASRSRLSSYEQYF
TRBV4-2	.	TRBJ2-2	.	TGTGCCAGCAGCCCCTGGGAATCGGGGAACACCGGGGAGCTGTTTTTT	CASSPWESGNTGELFF
TRBV10-2	.	TRBJ1-5	.	TGCGCCAGCAACGTAGGGGTGGATCAGCCCCAGCATTTT	CASNVGVDQPQHF
TRBV5-1	.	TRBJ2-1	TRBD2	TGCGCCAGCAGACTCGGACTAGGGGTCAATGAGCAGTTCTTC	CASRLGLGVNEQFF
TRBV6-1	.	TRBJ2-7	TRBD2	TGTGCCAGCAGTGGCGCGGGAGGGCCAGGCGAGCAGTACTTC	CASSGAGGPGEQYF
TRBV4-1	.	TRBJ2-2	.	TGCGCCAGCAGCCAAGGTATAGGATGGGACGCGAACACCGGGGAGCTGTTTTTT	CASSQGIGWDANTGELFF
TRBV2	medium-sized	TRBJ2-1	.	TGTGCCAGCACCATCCAGGGTGTTGAGTTCTTC	CASTIQGVEFF
TRBV20-1	.	TRBJ2-7	TRBD1	TGCAGTGCGCGGACAGGGTACGAGCAGTACTTC	CSARTGYEQYF
TRBV2	.	TRBJ2-1	.	TGTGCCAGCGGGTCTGGTTTTTATGAGCAGTTCTTC	CASGSGFYEQFF
TRBV14	.	TRBJ2-1	.	TGTGCCAGCAGCCAAGATAGGACCATCCGGTTCTTC	CASSQDRTIRFF
TRBV5-4	.	TRBJ1-1	TRBD1	TGTGCCAGCAGCACCGGACAGGGGGGCCCTGAAGCTTTCTTT	CASSTGQGGPEAFF
TRBV28	.	TRBJ2-7	TRBD1	TGTGCCAGCAGAATGACAGGGGCCAACGAGCAGTACTTC	CASRMTGANEQYF
TRBV9	once	TRBJ2-7	TRBD2	TGTGCCAGCAGCGCTATAGCGGGAGACAACTACGAGCAGTACTTC	CASSAIAGDNYEQYF
TRBV4-1	.	TRBJ2-7	.	TGCGCCAGCAGCCTCGAAGATTCAGGGCTCGCCTACGAGCAGTACTTC	CASSLEDSGLAYEQYF
TRBV7-9	.	TRBJ2-7	.	TGTGCCAGCAGCCCTACTGGGTTCGAGCAGTACTTC	CASSPTGFEQYF
TRBV4-2	.	TRBJ2-5	TRBD2	TGTGCCAGCAGCCGCGCACTAGCGGGAGGGGAGACCCAGTACTTC	CASSRALAGGETQYF
TRBV28	.	TRBJ2-5	.	TGTGCCAGCAGTTTAGTTGCGGGACTTGCACAAGAGACCCAGTACTTC	CASSLVAGLAQETQYF
TRBV29-1	.	TRBJ1-3	.	TGCAGCGTGTGGATCGCTGGAAACACCATATATTTT	CSVWIAGNTIYF
TRBV7-9	once	TRBJ2-1	TRBD2	TGTGCCAGCAGCACTCCCCCACGGGAGGGAGACAATGAGCAGTTCTTC	CASSTPPREGDNEQFF